The rows below give T cell receptor beta chains drawn from one sample of a study of T-cell memory formation after mild COVID-19. TCRdb passed the 5' RACE reads through MiXCR, listing each CDR3 protein once. Of over 120,000 distinct CDR3 sequences in the sample, approximately 26% were seen once. What was sequenced was PBMCs or a T cell subset sorted from them (not recorded which). These TCRs come from an adult woman who had mild COVID-19 (a few samples of this study predate the infection). Cell type and time point are not known. The CDR3 runs from the conserved cysteine through the conserved F or W. D genes are given only for firm matches. Size tells how often a clone was seen (once, few, many) or the class of an expanded clone, and some rows leave it out.

v_gene,d_gene,abundance,j_gene,len,CDR3aa,CDR3nt
TRBV5-5,-,few,TRBJ1-5,13,CASSLSVGQPQHF,TGTGCCAGCAGCTTAAGCGTGGGTCAGCCCCAGCATTTT
TRBV30,-,-,TRBJ2-1,12,CAWSVQGNEQFF,TGTGCCTGGAGTGTACAAGGGAATGAGCAGTTCTTC
TRBV13,-,-,TRBJ2-1,14,CASSSPGAGDEQFF,TGTGCCAGCAGCTCTCCCGGGGCCGGGGATGAGCAGTTCTTC
TRBV7-9,-,many,TRBJ2-7,14,CASSYQGSSYEQYF,TGTGCCAGCAGCTATCAGGGGAGCTCCTACGAGCAGTACTTC
TRBV5-1,-,few,TRBJ2-2,18,CASSNQIVGPTNTGELFF,TGCGCCAGCAGCAATCAGATTGTAGGACCCACGAACACCGGGGAGCTGTTTTTT
TRBV5-6,-,-,TRBJ2-5,15,CASSLYPGHKETQYF,TGTGCCAGCAGCTTGTACCCGGGCCACAAAGAGACCCAGTACTTC
TRBV5-6,-,-,TRBJ1-2,15,CASSYQGWVLDGYTF,TGTGCCAGCAGCTACCAGGGATGGGTACTAGATGGCTACACCTTC
TRBV6-2/TRBV6-3,-,-,TRBJ2-1,12,CASSYEGNEQFF,TGTGCCAGCAGTTACGAGGGCAATGAGCAGTTCTTC
TRBV29-1,TRBD2,few,TRBJ2-5,12,CSVAGGGETQYF,TGCAGCGTTGCGGGGGGAGGAGAGACCCAGTACTTC
TRBV7-2,-,few,TRBJ2-2,16,CASSSWGGANTGELFF,TGTGCCAGCAGCTCCTGGGGGGGCGCGAACACCGGGGAGCTGTTTTTT
TRBV27,TRBD1,few,TRBJ2-1,14,CASSSGQSYNEQFF,TGTGCCAGCAGTTCGGGACAGAGCTACAATGAGCAGTTCTTC
TRBV5-1,-,-,TRBJ2-7,15,CASSLEQGASYEQYF,TGCGCCAGCAGCTTGGAGCAGGGAGCATCCTACGAGCAGTACTTC
TRBV7-9,TRBD2,-,TRBJ2-3,17,CASSLLSGGVITDTQYF,TGTGCCAGCAGCCTACTTAGCGGGGGGGTCATCACAGATACGCAGTATTTT
TRBV19,-,-,TRBJ1-1,13,CASSWTPNTEAFF,TGTGCCAGTAGTTGGACACCGAACACTGAAGCTTTCTTT
TRBV11-1,-,few,TRBJ2-7,15,CASSSGTSSSYEQYF,TGTGCCAGCAGCTCCGGGACGTCGAGCTCCTACGAGCAGTACTTC
TRBV12-5,-,many,TRBJ2-7,13,CASGLDNRDKQYF,TGTGCTAGTGGTTTGGATAACAGGGACAAGCAGTACTTC
TRBV9,-,once,TRBJ1-1,15,CASSVEPDGNTEAFF,TGTGCCAGCAGCGTAGAACCCGATGGGAACACTGAAGCTTTCTTT
TRBV6-1,-,-,TRBJ1-5,15,CASSEWGGEHQPQHF,TGTGCCAGCAGTGAATGGGGTGGGGAGCATCAGCCCCAGCATTTT
TRBV9,TRBD2,-,TRBJ2-2,21,CASSPQPGLAGLDSNTGELFF,TGTGCCAGCAGCCCCCAACCGGGACTAGCGGGACTAGACTCGAACACCGGGGAGCTGTTTTTT
TRBV4-3,TRBD2,few,TRBJ2-2,18,CASSQATGLAGRDGELFF,TGCGCCAGCAGCCAAGCGACGGGACTAGCGGGAAGGGACGGGGAGCTGTTTTTT
TRBV4-2,TRBD1,few,TRBJ2-5,14,CASSPGTGKETQYF,TGTGCCAGCAGCCCCGGGACAGGGAAAGAGACCCAGTACTTC
TRBV19,-,few,TRBJ2-1,13,CASSIGGAGEQFF,TGTGCCAGTAGTATTGGAGGGGCCGGTGAGCAGTTCTTC
TRBV29-1,-,-,TRBJ1-1,13,CSVVGHTNTEAFF,TGCAGCGTTGTAGGACACACGAACACTGAAGCTTTCTTT
TRBV11-3,TRBD2,few,TRBJ2-3,18,CASTLAGGSIYSTDTQYF,TGTGCCAGCACCTTAGCGGGAGGGTCGATCTATAGCACAGATACGCAGTATTTT
TRBV12-3/TRBV12-4,-,many,TRBJ2-2,12,CASSPGTGELFF,TGTGCCAGCAGCCCGGGGACCGGGGAGCTGTTTTTT
TRBV29-1,-,-,TRBJ1-1,14,CSVEFGAEGTEAFF,TGCAGCGTTGAATTCGGGGCGGAGGGCACTGAAGCTTTCTTT
TRBV20-1,-,-,TRBJ1-1,13,CSARQGKVTEAFF,TGCAGTGCTAGACAGGGGAAGGTCACTGAAGCTTTCTTT
TRBV20-1,-,few,TRBJ2-3,15,CSAQGTSTTRDTQYF,TGCAGTGCTCAGGGGACTTCTACCACACGGGATACGCAGTATTTT
TRBV10-3,TRBD2,few,TRBJ2-7,12,CAIGEGGREQYF,TGTGCCATCGGAGAGGGAGGGCGGGAGCAGTACTTC
TRBV5-8,TRBD2,-,TRBJ2-3,20,CASSFTALTAGVMNTDTQYF,TGTGCCAGCAGCTTCACCGCTTTGACGGCGGGAGTCATGAACACAGATACGCAGTATTTT
TRBV24-1,TRBD1,-,TRBJ2-3,17,CATSDPTGEDGTDTQYF,TGTGCCACCAGTGATCCAACAGGGGAAGATGGCACAGATACGCAGTATTTT
TRBV12-3/TRBV12-4,-,few,TRBJ2-7,13,CASSLSQTYEQYF,TGTGCCAGCAGTTTATCACAGACCTACGAGCAGTACTTC
TRBV20-1,-,many,TRBJ2-3,15,CSASRGRAGSDTQYF,TGCAGTGCTAGTAGGGGGAGGGCCGGTTCAGATACGCAGTATTTT
TRBV5-1,-,few,TRBJ2-5,14,CASSLGPGEETQYF,TGCGCCAGCAGCTTAGGTCCAGGGGAAGAGACCCAGTACTTC
TRBV3-1,TRBD1,few,TRBJ2-2,16,CASSHRDSEETGELFF,TGTGCCAGCAGCCACCGGGACAGCGAGGAAACCGGGGAGCTGTTTTTT
TRBV6-2/TRBV6-3,-,-,TRBJ2-1,12,CASSYRSYEQFF,TGTGCCAGCAGTTACCGGAGTTATGAGCAGTTCTTC
TRBV7-9,-,-,TRBJ2-2,13,CASTNTITGELFF,TGTGCCAGCACCAATACAATCACCGGGGAGCTGTTTTTT
TRBV15,TRBD1,-,TRBJ2-1,18,CATSLLGTGASSYNEQFF,TGTGCCACCAGCCTCTTAGGGACAGGGGCTAGCTCCTACAATGAGCAGTTCTTC
TRBV3-1,TRBD2,-,TRBJ2-7,19,CASSQGAVPAGGQEYEQYF,TGTGCCAGCAGCCAAGGTGCAGTTCCAGCGGGAGGGCAGGAGTACGAGCAGTACTTC
TRBV6-5,-,-,TRBJ1-4,16,CASSSTLIGPNEKLFF,TGTGCCAGCAGTTCCACCCTGATAGGGCCTAATGAAAAACTGTTTTTT
TRBV24-1,TRBD1,-,TRBJ2-1,16,CATTNTGTGGLDEQFF,TGTGCCACCACCAATACCGGGACAGGGGGGTTGGATGAGCAGTTCTTC
TRBV3-1,-,-,TRBJ2-5,13,CASTVSGRETQYF,TGTGCCAGCACTGTCTCAGGGCGAGAGACCCAGTACTTC
TRBV18,-,-,TRBJ2-1,15,CASSPILITAEEQFF,TGTGCCAGCTCACCGATCTTGATAACAGCCGAGGAGCAGTTCTTC
TRBV29-1,TRBD1,-,TRBJ1-6,17,CSVENPGQGVPGSPLHF,TGCAGCGTTGAAAACCCAGGACAGGGGGTTCCAGGATCACCCCTCCACTTT
TRBV12-3/TRBV12-4,-,many,TRBJ2-7,13,CASSPAGPYEQYF,TGTGCCAGCAGTCCCGCTGGGCCTTACGAGCAGTACTTC
TRBV6-6,-,-,TRBJ1-2,13,CASSQDGNYGYTF,TGTGCCAGCAGCCAGGACGGGAACTATGGCTACACCTTC
TRBV2,TRBD2,few,TRBJ2-7,18,CASRRGTSGRGSSYEQYF,TGTGCCAGCAGAAGGGGGACTAGCGGGAGGGGAAGCTCCTACGAGCAGTACTTC
TRBV29-1,-,-,TRBJ2-7,12,CSVLVPPYEQYF,TGCAGCGTCCTAGTGCCGCCCTACGAGCAGTACTTC
TRBV7-6,-,few,TRBJ1-3,15,CASSSKDRSGNTIYF,TGTGCCAGCAGCTCCAAGGACCGCTCTGGAAACACCATATATTTT
TRBV9,-,few,TRBJ1-5,17,CASSGNPRGTSNQPQHF,TGTGCCAGCAGCGGAAACCCGCGGGGGACAAGCAATCAGCCCCAGCATTTT
TRBV11-2,TRBD1,-,TRBJ1-1,14,CASSLTGGDTEAFF,TGTGCCAGCAGCTTGACAGGGGGGGACACTGAAGCTTTCTTT
TRBV6-5,-,many,TRBJ2-5,16,CASSYSVGTAMVTQYF,TGTGCCAGCAGTTACTCGGTGGGCACGGCAATGGTGACCCAGTACTTC
TRBV6-5,TRBD2,-,TRBJ2-3,19,CASSYSPPPGLGGTDTQYF,TGTGCCAGCAGTTATTCCCCCCCTCCGGGACTAGGCGGCACAGATACGCAGTATTTT
TRBV25-1,TRBD1,few,TRBJ1-1,12,CASGQGNTEAFF,TGTGCCAGCGGACAGGGAAACACTGAAGCTTTCTTT
TRBV7-9,-,many,TRBJ1-6,13,CASSEGEISPLHF,TGTGCCAGCAGCGAAGGCGAAATTTCACCCCTCCACTTT
TRBV5-5,-,-,TRBJ1-2,18,CASSWGGTGLLGNYGYTF,TGTGCCAGCAGCTGGGGGGGAACTGGGCTGCTTGGAAACTATGGCTACACCTTC
TRBV7-9,-,few,TRBJ1-4,13,CASSLTGNEKLFF,TGTGCCAGCAGCTTAACAGGGAATGAAAAACTGTTTTTT
TRBV9,-,-,TRBJ1-2,15,CASSVEDQVHYGYTF,TGTGCCAGCAGCGTAGAAGATCAGGTTCACTATGGCTACACCTTC
TRBV14,-,few,TRBJ1-1,14,CASSHRDQSAEAFF,TGTGCCAGCAGCCACCGGGACCAAAGCGCTGAAGCTTTCTTT
TRBV6-2/TRBV6-3,-,-,TRBJ2-1,13,CASSYSNRDEQFF,TGTGCCAGCAGTTACTCGAATCGGGATGAGCAGTTCTTC